This entry features one TCR beta chain sequence. Germline CDR1 and CDR2: MNHNS and SASEGT. With 2 bases removed from V and 8 bases from J, the gap between germline ends came to 10 bases. The CDR3 runs to 12 residues. The data belong to a study of blood T cell repertoires in COVID-19. For the study at large: Samples came from the United States, Italy and Spain, spanning acute and convalescent COVID-19. PBMCs, B-cell-depleted T cells, or T cells were the source of the cDNA or gDNA that made up the material.

As originally analysed: Reference gene primers were amplified, and this amplification served to estimate nucleated cell counts. Here immunoSEQ multiplex PCR was the method, and the copy in TCRdb shows in-frame clones only, minus some. V, J and clone size reflect that table, while D and trimming were determined from the DNA. The data hold 150,000 to 200,000 clones, with over 80% observed a single time. The source is a woman aged 45-65 years with acute or convalescent COVID-19. This chain uses TRBV6-1 with TRBJ2-7; D possibly corresponds to TRBD1 (5 bases). The sample taken for sequencing was peripheral blood. This CDR3 reads CASSETVGQQYF. CDR3 DNA: TGTGCCAGCAGTGAAACGGTGGGGCAGCAGTACTTC.